These 21 T cell receptor beta chains were sequenced from one sample in a study of blood T cell repertoires in COVID-19. Produced via immunoSEQ multiplex PCR; TCRdb's table is partial and in-frame only. This sample has 150,000 or so clones, with about 88% found just once. The sequenced sample was peripheral blood. The receptors originated from a man aged 18 to 30 with acute or convalescent COVID-19.

This chain joins TRBV15 and TRBJ2-7, with a possible D match to TRBD2 (7 bases). V was cut by 0 bases and J by 6 bases, with 12 bases left in between. In germline, CDR1 is LNHNV, CDR2 YYDKDF (reference sequence). CDR3 size: 14 residues. CDR3 amino acids: CATSRDAGEGEQYV. DNA for the CDR3: TGTGCCACCAGCAGAGATGCAGGGGAGGGCGAGCAGTACGTC.

There are a few counts of this clone. This chain connects TRBV15 to TRBJ2-7, with a weak D call TRBD2 (5 bases). V was pared by 0 bases and J by 1 base, with 7 bases between. CDR3 length: 14 residues. Germline assignment: CDR1 LNHNV and CDR2 YYDKDF (reference sequence). CDR3 in DNA: TGTGCCACCAGCAGAGAACGGGGTTCCTACGAGCAGTACTTC. Translated, it gives CATSRERGSYEQYF. The entire variable domain, with the rest obtained from reference TRBV15 and TRBJ2-7, is as follows: DAMVIQNPRYQVTQFGKPVTLSCSQTLNHNVMYWYQQKSSQAPKLLFHYYDKDFNNEADTPDNFQSRRPNTSFCFLDIRSPGLGDTAMYLCATSRERGSYEQYFGPGTRLTVT.

This clone was seen only once. V gene TRBV20-1 combines with J gene TRBJ1-1; D ambiguous. Germline assignment: CDR1 DFQATT and CDR2 SNEGSKA (reference sequence). Trimming pared 4 bases from V and 1 base from J, leaving 4 bases between. CDR3 length equals 11 residues. The chain's CDR3 is CSATGNTEAFF. DNA of the CDR3: TGCAGTGCTACAGGGAACACTGAAGCTTTCTTT.

This clone turned up a few times. Other nucleotide sequences from this sample produce the same CDR3. The gene calls are TRBV3-1 (or the pseudogene TRBV3-2) and TRBJ2-3; 9 bases line up with TRBD2. Germline V gives CDR1 LGHDT, CDR2 YNNKEL (reference sequence). CDR3 length equals 15 residues. The J segment lost 4 bases and the V segment lost 6 bases, leaving 8 bases of the junction unmatched. CDR3 coding DNA: TGTGCCAGCAGGCCGGGCGGGGGGGTGGCAGATACGCAGTATTTT. It translates to CASRPGGGVADTQYF.

The V call is TRBV6-4, the J call TRBJ2-1; 7 bases fit TRBD2. Germline CDR1 is MRHNA and CDR2 is SNTAGT. The CDR3 has 13 residues. V was clipped by 5 bases and J by 7 bases; unmatched bases: 5. This CDR3 reads CASSSGEGNEQFF. Here the CDR3 DNA reads TGTGCCAGCAGTAGCGGGGAGGGTAATGAGCAGTTCTTC.

This chain uses TRBV18 with TRBJ1-1; D is unclear. This CDR3 contains 14 residues. Germline CDR1 is KGHSH and CDR2 is LQKENI. Trimming pared 0 bases from V and 2 bases from J, leaving 7 bases between. The CDR3 is CASSPPTINTEAFF. The CDR3 coding sequence is TGTGCCAGCTCACCACCGACAATTAACACTGAAGCTTTCTTT. The full variable domain, completed using reference TRBV18 and TRBJ1-1, is NAGVMQNPRHLVRRRGQEARLRCSPMKGHSHVYWYRQLPEEGLKFMVYLQKENIIDESGMPKERFSAEFPKEGPSILRIQQVVRGDSAAYFCASSPPTINTEAFFGQGTRLTVV.

The rearrangement uses TRBV5-6 and TRBJ2-2; 9 nucleotides agree with TRBD1. Germline V gene lookup returns CDR1 SGHDT and CDR2 YYEEEE. The length of the CDR3 is 16 residues. The junction had 6 bases not matched to a gene; V was cut back by 2 bases and J by 4 bases. The CDR3: CASSFGQGLITGELFF. CDR3 in DNA: TGTGCCAGCAGCTTCGGACAGGGGCTCATCACCGGGGAGCTGTTTTTT.

This sequence joins TRBV18 and TRBJ2-2; TRBD1 agrees at 11 bases. The V gene end was trimmed by 3 bases and the J gene end by 4 bases; junction bases not matched to a gene: 4. Germline CDR1 is KGHSH and CDR2 is LQKENI. The CDR3 runs 16 residues. The CDR3 is CASSPDRGLGTGELFF. CDR3 DNA sequence: TGTGCCAGCTCACCGGACAGGGGGCTGGGCACCGGGGAGCTGTTTTTT.

This sequence joins TRBV7-2 and TRBJ2-1; TRBD2 aligns across 15 bases. The germline gives CDR1 SGHTA, CDR2 FQGNSA. CDR3 size: 18 residues. V lost 5 bases and J lost 0; bases outside the gene matches: 5. The CDR3 sequence: CASSQGLAGGRSYNEQFF. The CDR3 DNA follows: TGTGCCAGCAGCCAGGGACTAGCGGGGGGCCGCTCCTACAATGAGCAGTTCTTC.

The chain carries TRBV7-2 and TRBJ2-3, with a tentative D call TRBD1 (6 bases). This CDR3 is 16 amino acids long. Deletions cut 1 base from V and 2 bases from J, with 13 bases between. Germline CDR1 SGHTA, CDR2 FQGNSA. CDR3 DNA sequence: TGTGCCAGCAGCTTAGGGTTGGGGGCCGCCACAGATACGCAGTATTTT. Translated, it gives CASSLGLGAATDTQYF. Using reference TRBV7-2 and TRBJ2-3 for the parts outside the CDR3, the full variable domain is GAGVSQSPSNKVTEKGKDVELRCDPISGHTALYWYRQSLGQGLEFLIYFQGNSAPDKSGLPSDRFSAERTGGSVSTLTIQRTQQEDSAVYLCASSLGLGAATDTQYFGPGTRLTVL.

The chain couples TRBV21-1 to TRBJ2-1; the table's D call, TRBD1, has no DNA check behind it. TRBV21-1 is given as a pseudogene. The CDR3 contains 16 residues. The CDR3 coding sequence is TGTGCCAGCAGCAAAGGGGGCCAGGGGCCCTACAATGAGCAGTTCTTC. This translates into CASSKGGQGPYNEQFF.

This chain uses TRBV6-5 with TRBJ2-7, with D unclear. The CDR3 covers 12 residues. V was shortened by 7 bases and J by 7 bases, with 14 bases between the two germline ends. CDR1 MNHEY and CDR2 SVGAGI come from the germline V gene. DNA of the CDR3: TGTGCCAGCATGAATAGGAGTAGGGAGCAGTACTTC. This translates into CASMNRSREQYF.

The rearrangement uses TRBV4-1 and TRBJ2-3; TRBD2 might be the D (6 bases). CDR1 is MGHRA, CDR2 YSYEKL, per germline. The CDR3 is 16 amino acids. Trimming removed 0 bases at V and 1 base at J, with 11 bases between. The CDR3 bases are TGCGCCAGCAGCCAAGATAGACCTAGCGGCACAGATACGCAGTATTTT. Amino acids: CASSQDRPSGTDTQYF.

This clone came up once. This chain joins TRBV19 and TRBJ1-2; no clear D gene. The CDR3 totals 15 residues. Trimming took off 7 bases at V and 0 bases at J, with 15 bases between the two ends. The V gene's germline CDR1 is LNHDA and CDR2 SQIVND (reference sequence). In DNA form, the CDR3 reads TGTGCCAGTATCGACTCCCCAAGTTCTAACTATGGCTACACCTTC. Its protein product is CASIDSPSSNYGYTF.

CDR3 DNA: TGTGCCAGCGGTCTTCAACCAGGGGGCCACTCGGGAAAACTGTTTTTT. This gives the protein CASGLQPGGHSGKLFF. The chain is built from TRBV11-2 and TRBJ1-4; TRBD1 agrees at 8 bases. This CDR3 has 16 residues. J gave up 10 bases and V 8 bases, and 18 bases lay outside the gene matches. Per germline, CDR1 SGHAT and CDR2 FQNNGV.

This clone has a single count. The chain couples TRBV30 to TRBJ2-5; no clear D. Germline CDR1 GTSNPN, CDR2 SVGIG (reference sequence). This CDR3 is built from 11 residues. V was clipped by 1 base and J by 4 bases, with 4 bases between them. This CDR3 reads CAWSARETQYF. For the CDR3, the DNA is TGTGCCTGGAGTGCGAGAGAGACCCAGTACTTC.

The CDR3 DNA sequence: TGCAGCGGCGGGGCCGGGACGACTGAAGCTTTCTTT. Its protein is CSGGAGTTEAFF. This chain joins TRBV29-1 and TRBJ1-1; a weak D match, TRBD1 (5 bases). From germline, CDR1 is SQVTM and CDR2 ANQGSEA. The CDR3 is 12 residues long. Deletions cut 7 bases from V and 5 bases from J, with 14 bases between.

This chain links TRBV6-6 with TRBJ1-5; a possible D gene is TRBD1 (6 bases). The germline V gene has CDR1 MNHNY and CDR2 SVGAGI (reference sequence). This CDR3 contains 14 residues. Trimming pared 6 bases from V and 7 bases from J, leaving 16 bases between. The CDR3 DNA reads as TGTGCCAGCAGCCCCGGGGGGGGCGGGCAGCCCCAGCATTTT. This translates into CASSPGGGGQPQHF.

This chain connects TRBV7-2 to TRBJ2-1; no clear D gene. V was shortened by 4 bases and J by 7 bases, with 8 bases between the two germline ends. The CDR3 sequence is 12 residues long. CDR1 is SGHTA, CDR2 FQGNSA, per germline. CDR3 sequence reads: CASSSRNNEQFF. The CDR3 DNA is TGTGCCAGCAGCTCGAGGAATAATGAGCAGTTCTTC.

This clone was observed once. V usage is TRBV7-7 and J usage is TRBJ2-5, with TRBD2 identical over 9 bases. Germline V gene data show CDR1 as SSHAT and CDR2 as FNYEAQ (reference sequence). V was pared by 4 bases and J by 4 bases, with 4 bases of the junction left unmatched. The CDR3 has 14 amino acids. The CDR3 bases are TGTGCCAGCAGCTACGCGGGGGGGCGAGAGACCCAGTACTTC. Protein product: CASSYAGGRETQYF.

The rearrangement links TRBV6-1 to TRBJ2-1; TRBD2 matches 9 bases. With 2 bases clipped from V and 4 bases from J, the junction kept 6 bases outside the gene matches. This CDR3 region has 16 residues. Germline values: CDR1 MNHNS, CDR2 SASEGT. The DNA of the CDR3 is TGTGCCAGCAGTGAATCGCTAGCGGGGTTTTACAATGAGCAGTTCTTC. Its protein product is CASSESLAGFYNEQFF.